This T cell receptor beta chain stems from a study of T cell repertoires in cytomegalovirus infection. Study-level information: Public TCR beta signatures indicated both CMV infection and matching HLA type. The study, taken as a whole, reports: The response measured ex vivo was dominated by TCR beta clonotypes (HLA-C-restricted and CMV-specific). Based on cumulative public TCR beta family frequency, carriers of CMV plus the relevant HLA were identified.

About this clonotype itself: The antigen remains unidentified.

MiXCR, applied by TCRdb to the reads, yields one record per CDR3 protein. This table holds under 300,000 distinct CDR3 sequences, about 17% found once. Per the germline V gene, CDR1 is MNHNS and CDR2 is SASEGT. The CDR3 consists of 16 residues. V was trimmed by 0 bases and J by 0 bases, leaving 6 bases between them. Sequences were obtained from CD8+ T cells from PBMCs. The receptor comes from a human donor in good health (CMV status not recorded). Some clones in this sample may be carry-over from other donors' samples. The rearrangement joins TRBV6-1 to TRBJ2-6, with unresolved D. CDR3 nucleotides: TGTGCCAGCAGTGAAGCGGTAATCTCTGGGGCCAACGTCCTGACTTTC. Its translation: CASSEAVISGANVLTF.